These T cell receptor beta chains were read from a single sample in a study of blood T cell repertoires in COVID-19. Assay: immunoSEQ multiplex PCR; the TCRdb copy retains only in-frame clones and omits some. The sample contains 230,000 or so clones, approximately 82% of which appear only once. Sample: peripheral blood. These receptors were collected from a man aged 40-49 years who had recovered from COVID-19. CDR3s include the opening cysteine and the closing phenylalanine or tryptophan. Each record gives: J gene, clone size, V gene, D gene, CDR3 protein, CDR3 DNA. A D gene is named only where the DNA matches it firmly. Size is stated for part of the rows, as once, few or many counts, or as a class when the clone is expanded.

>TRBJ2-2|once|TRBV5-1|NA
CASSSGVNTGELFF
TGCGCCAGCAGCTCGGGGGTTAACACCGGGGAGCTGTTTTTT
>TRBJ2-7|NA|TRBV11-2|TRBD2
CASSLDWGSSGAGGQYF
TGTGCCAGCAGCTTAGACTGGGGGTCTAGCGGGGCCGGGGGGCAGTACTTC
>TRBJ2-7|NA|TRBV9|TRBD1
CASSAATGIDEQYF
TGTGCCAGCAGCGCCGCGACAGGGATCGACGAGCAGTACTTC
>TRBJ1-6|NA|TRBV11-3|NA
CASSLGWSALHF
TGTGCCAGCAGCTTAGGTTGGTCAGCCCTCCACTTT
>TRBJ2-2|NA|TRBV24-1|TRBD1
CATSGGGRSTGELFF
TGTGCCACCAGTGGAGGGGGCAGGAGCACCGGGGAGCTGTTTTTT
>TRBJ2-3|NA|TRBV28|NA
CASTPTPTSSIRTDTQYF
TGTGCCAGCACCCCCACGCCGACATCTAGCATCCGCACAGATACGCAGTATTTT
>TRBJ2-7|few|TRBV7-9|TRBD2
CASSPRGTSVGEQYF
TGTGCCAGCAGCCCCCGCGGGACTAGTGTCGGCGAGCAGTACTTC
>TRBJ2-7|once|TRBV11-2|NA
CASSLGQGLYEQYF
TGTGCCAGCAGCTTGGGACAAGGTTTATACGAGCAGTACTTC
>TRBJ2-7|few|TRBV18|TRBD1
CASSLLTGLYEQYF
TGTGCCAGCTCACTATTGACAGGGCTGTACGAGCAGTACTTC
>TRBJ2-2|NA|TRBV6-6|NA
CASTPMAAGELFF
TGTGCCAGCACCCCAATGGCAGCCGGGGAGCTGTTTTTT
>TRBJ1-1|NA|TRBV9|NA
CASSVVSGTEAFF
TGTGCCAGCAGCGTAGTATCGGGGACTGAAGCTTTCTTT
>TRBJ2-7|NA|TRBV30|NA
CAWSVLRGYEQYF
TGTGCCTGGAGTGTCCTCAGGGGCTACGAGCAGTACTTC
>TRBJ1-3|NA|TRBV11-3|NA
CASSPEVAGYSGNTIYF
TGTGCCAGCAGCCCAGAGGTCGCGGGCTACTCTGGAAACACCATATATTTT
>TRBJ1-1|once|TRBV18|NA
CASSSGSMNTEAFF
TGTGCCAGCTCCTCCGGGAGCATGAACACTGAAGCTTTCTTT
>TRBJ2-7|NA|TRBV6-5|TRBD1
CASSYSGTGDLEQYF
TGTGCCAGCAGTTATAGCGGGACAGGGGACCTCGAGCAGTACTTC
>TRBJ2-1|many|TRBV25-1|NA
CASSPGGNEQFF
TGTGCCAGCAGCCCCGGAGGGAATGAGCAGTTCTTC
>TRBJ2-1|NA|TRBV5-4|NA
CASSLAGRDNEQFF
TGTGCCAGCAGCTTGGCGGGCAGGGACAATGAGCAGTTCTTC
>TRBJ2-7|NA|TRBV24-1|NA
CATSDPPPGQGPILALYEQYF
TGTGCCACCAGTGATCCACCTCCGGGACAAGGACCCATCCTGGCCCTCTACGAGCAGTACTTC
>TRBJ2-2|NA|TRBV19|TRBD2
CASKDRASGRLELFF
TGTGCCAGTAAAGATCGGGCTAGCGGGAGGTTGGAGCTGTTTTTT
>TRBJ1-1|few|TRBV6-2/TRBV6-3|NA
CASSYPSTEAFF
TGTGCCAGCAGTTACCCGAGTACTGAAGCTTTCTTT
>TRBJ2-5|NA|TRBV11-2|NA
CASSLVRGQETQYF
TGTGCCAGCAGCTTAGTTCGGGGCCAAGAGACCCAGTACTTC
>TRBJ1-5|NA|TRBV6-2/TRBV6-3|TRBD1
CASSAGQGGGQPQHF
TGTGCCAGCAGTGCCGGACAGGGAGGTGGTCAGCCCCAGCATTTT
>TRBJ2-7|NA|TRBV2|NA
CASSISGYEQYF
TGTGCCAGCAGTATTAGCGGCTACGAGCAGTACTTC
>TRBJ1-2|NA|TRBV4-3|TRBD1
CASSQGTGWDYGYTF
TGCGCCAGCAGCCAAGGGACAGGCTGGGACTATGGCTACACCTTC
>TRBJ2-2|NA|TRBV11-3|TRBD2
CASSLESGRGTGELFF
TGTGCCAGCAGCTTAGAGAGCGGGAGAGGCACCGGGGAGCTGTTTTTT
>TRBJ1-6|NA|TRBV11-2|NA
CASSLVESYNSPLHF
TGTGCCAGCAGCCTCGTCGAGTCCTATAATTCACCCCTCCACTTT
>TRBJ2-1|NA|TRBV6-1|TRBD2
CASSAASGGPYEQFF
TGTGCCAGCAGTGCAGCTAGCGGGGGCCCCTATGAGCAGTTCTTC
>TRBJ1-5|NA|TRBV11-2|NA
CASSFGVLQPQHF
TGTGCCAGCAGCTTCGGGGTGCTACAGCCCCAGCATTTT
>TRBJ2-5|NA|TRBV24-1|TRBD1
CATSDSGGGETQYF
TGTGCCACCAGTGATTCAGGGGGCGGAGAGACCCAGTACTTC
>TRBJ1-6|NA|TRBV5-1|NA
CASSLVGQGLSPLHF
TGCGCCAGCAGCTTGGTAGGGCAGGGGCTTTCACCCCTCCACTTT
>TRBJ2-2|NA|TRBV11-3|TRBD2
CASRTGGGPGELFF
TGTGCCAGCAGGACCGGGGGGGGCCCCGGGGAGCTGTTTTTT
>TRBJ1-5|NA|TRBV19|TRBD1
CASSPDRAWSQPQHF
TGTGCCAGTAGTCCCGACAGGGCTTGGAGTCAGCCCCAGCATTTT
>TRBJ2-7|NA|TRBV6-5|TRBD1
CASRMTGGASYEQYF
TGTGCCAGCAGGATGACAGGGGGCGCCTCCTACGAGCAGTACTTC
>TRBJ1-2|NA|TRBV2|NA
CASSEAVGLLNYGYTF
TGTGCCAGCAGTGAAGCGGTGGGACTGCTTAACTATGGCTACACCTTC
>TRBJ2-5|NA|TRBV7-8|NA
CASSRGESGTQYF
TGTGCCAGCAGCCGGGGCGAGTCTGGGACCCAGTACTTC
>TRBJ2-3|NA|TRBV6-5|TRBD2
CASLAGGPYTQYF
TGTGCCAGTCTAGCGGGGGGCCCTTATACGCAGTATTTT
>TRBJ2-3|NA|TRBV5-1|NA
CASNGGSTDTQYF
TGCGCCAGCAACGGGGGAAGCACAGATACGCAGTATTTT
>TRBJ1-2|NA|TRBV18|NA
CASSERQETNYGYTF
TGTGCCAGCTCAGAAAGACAGGAAACTAACTATGGCTACACCTTC
>TRBJ1-1|NA|TRBV7-9|NA
CASSHPAEAFF
TGTGCCAGCAGCCACCCGGCTGAAGCTTTCTTT
>TRBJ2-7|NA|TRBV30|NA
CAWSQDYTYEQYF
TGTGCCTGGAGTCAAGACTATACCTACGAGCAGTACTTC
>TRBJ1-3|few|TRBV25-1|NA
CASSYAKNTIYF
TGTGCCAGCAGTTATGCGAAAAACACCATATATTTT
>TRBJ2-5|NA|TRBV2|NA
CASMKSTGEETQYF
TGTGCCAGCATGAAATCCACGGGAGAAGAGACCCAGTACTTC
>TRBJ1-5|NA|TRBV19|TRBD1
CASSQTGGVHQPQHF
TGTGCCAGTAGCCAGACAGGGGGGGTTCATCAGCCCCAGCATTTT
>TRBJ1-2|NA|TRBV7-9|NA
CASSSDSWTGYTF
TGTGCCAGCAGCTCGGACAGCTGGACGGGCTACACCTTC
>TRBJ1-5|NA|TRBV12-5|NA
CASGWGMDAQPQHF
TGTGCTAGTGGTTGGGGCATGGACGCCCAGCCCCAGCATTTT
>TRBJ2-2|once|TRBV4-3|NA
CASSRLTGIAAGELFF
TGCGCCAGCAGCCGGTTGACAGGGATAGCGGCCGGGGAGCTGTTTTTT
>TRBJ1-2|NA|TRBV18|NA
CASSPYLQGAYGYTF
TGTGCCAGCTCACCGTACCTACAGGGAGCCTATGGCTACACCTTC